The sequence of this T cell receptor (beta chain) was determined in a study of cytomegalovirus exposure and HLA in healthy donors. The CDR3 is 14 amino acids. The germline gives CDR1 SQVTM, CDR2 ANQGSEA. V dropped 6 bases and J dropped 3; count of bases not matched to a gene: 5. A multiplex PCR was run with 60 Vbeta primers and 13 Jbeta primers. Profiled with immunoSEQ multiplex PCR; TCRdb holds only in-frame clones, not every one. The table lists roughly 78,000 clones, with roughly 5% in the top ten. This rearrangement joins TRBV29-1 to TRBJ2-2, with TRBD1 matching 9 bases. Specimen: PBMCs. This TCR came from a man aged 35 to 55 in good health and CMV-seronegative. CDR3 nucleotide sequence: TGCAGCGTCAGACAGGGGGTAGACACCGGGGAGCTGTTTTTT. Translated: CSVRQGVDTGELFF.